This entry features one TCR beta chain sequence. Using immunoSEQ multiplex PCR, the repertoire was profiled, and TCRdb retains in-frame clones only, with some absent. Of hundreds of thousands of clones in the sample, about 87% were seen once. Enrollees, about 18 to 100 years old, lived in 24 US areas. Cohorts were determined from participant-reported clinical history. CDR3 length: 15 amino acids. Trimming took 4 bases from V and 1 from J, leaving 12 bases between them. Germline lookup yields CDR1 SGHDT and CDR2 YYEEEE. These data originate in a study of blood T cell repertoires in COVID-19. Overall study context: Material from acute and convalescent COVID-19 was sourced from the United States, Italy and Spain.

Sample: PBMCs or T cells enriched from blood (not recorded which). V usage is TRBV5-6 and J usage is TRBJ2-1; D perhaps matches TRBD1 (6 bases). The origin of this receptor is a man aged 45-60 years who had been exposed to COVID-19. CDR3 residues: CASSQTGTSYNEQFF. CDR3 nucleotides: TGTGCCAGCAGCCAAACAGGGACATCCTACAATGAGCAGTTCTTC.